The rows below give T cell receptor beta chains drawn from one sample of a study of CD8+ T cells in alopecia areata. The table came from immunoSEQ multiplex PCR; TCRdb's copy has only in-frame clones and leaves some out. The sample has approximately 150,000 clones, 47% seen once; the top ten hold 6% to 7%. Sequencing was performed on CD4+ T cells sorted from blood. The receptor set was obtained from a human donor with alopecia areata. CDR3s include the opening cysteine and the closing phenylalanine or tryptophan. The order of the fields is CDR3 protein, CDR3 DNA, clone size, J gene, V gene, D gene. D genes are given only for firm matches. Some rows have no size entry. The others give once, few or many, or a class for an expanded clone.

CDR3: CSVESSAPQYF; DNA: TGCAGCGTTGAGAGCTCCGCGCCCCAGTACTTC; size: few; J: TRBJ2-5; V: TRBV29-1; D: -
CDR3: CASSSQGTIMNTEAFF; DNA: TGTGCCAGCAGTTCACAGGGGACTATCATGAACACTGAAGCTTTCTTT; size: few; J: TRBJ1-1; V: TRBV27; D: TRBD1
CDR3: CSVAAFGYNEQFF; DNA: TGCAGCGTTGCCGCCTTTGGCTACAATGAGCAGTTCTTC; size: -; J: TRBJ2-1; V: TRBV29-1; D: -
CDR3: CASRPTGNTEAFF; DNA: TGTGCCAGCAGACCGACAGGGAACACTGAAGCTTTCTTT; size: -; J: TRBJ1-1; V: TRBV5-4; D: -
CDR3: CSVQPRGETQYF; DNA: TGCAGCGTCCAACCGAGGGGAGAGACCCAGTACTTC; size: -; J: TRBJ2-5; V: TRBV29-1; D: -
CDR3: CASSPSGNRQPQHF; DNA: TGCGCCAGCAGCCCGAGCGGGAACCGGCAGCCCCAGCATTTT; size: -; J: TRBJ1-5; V: TRBV5-1; D: -
CDR3: CAIRGGRAEAFF; DNA: TGTGCCATCCGCGGGGGGCGTGCTGAAGCTTTCTTT; size: -; J: TRBJ1-1; V: TRBV2; D: -
CDR3: CASSYMEETQYF; DNA: TGTGCCAGCAGCTACATGGAGGAGACCCAGTACTTC; size: few; J: TRBJ2-5; V: TRBV7-9; D: -
CDR3: CASSLSFTFQETQYF; DNA: TGTGCCAGCAGCTTATCCTTCACTTTCCAAGAGACCCAGTACTTC; size: -; J: TRBJ2-5; V: TRBV7-8; D: -
CDR3: CASNPREYEDNEQFF; DNA: TGTGCCAGCAACCCCCGGGAGTACGAGGACAATGAGCAGTTCTTC; size: few; J: TRBJ2-1; V: TRBV7-9; D: -
CDR3: CSVGQGISGNTIYF; DNA: TGCAGCGTGGGACAGGGGATATCTGGAAACACCATATATTTT; size: -; J: TRBJ1-3; V: TRBV29-1; D: TRBD1
CDR3: CASSLSSNQPQHF; DNA: TGTGCCAGCAGCCTAAGTAGCAATCAGCCCCAGCATTTT; size: -; J: TRBJ1-5; V: TRBV9; D: -
CDR3: CASSEFGGETQYF; DNA: TGTGCCAGCAGTGAATTCGGTGGAGAGACCCAGTACTTC; size: -; J: TRBJ2-5; V: TRBV25-1; D: -
CDR3: CASSYLGLGEKLFF; DNA: TGTGCCAGCAGTTACCTAGGGTTGGGTGAAAAACTGTTTTTT; size: -; J: TRBJ1-4; V: TRBV6-5; D: -
CDR3: CASSQEGLGRYTF; DNA: TGTGCCAGCAGCCAAGAAGGTTTAGGACGCTACACCTTC; size: -; J: TRBJ1-2; V: TRBV4-2; D: -
CDR3: CAWNRGPYEQYF; DNA: TGTGCCTGGAACAGGGGGCCGTACGAGCAGTACTTC; size: -; J: TRBJ2-7; V: TRBV30; D: TRBD1
CDR3: CASMDGGVRTQYF; DNA: TGTGCCAGCATGGACGGGGGGGTTCGGACCCAGTACTTC; size: -; J: TRBJ2-5; V: TRBV6-5; D: TRBD2
CDR3: CASSDNTDTQYF; DNA: TGTGCCAGCAGTGATAACACAGATACGCAGTATTTT; size: -; J: TRBJ2-3; V: TRBV2; D: -
CDR3: CASSHGSSGYTF; DNA: TGTGCCAGCAGCCACGGGTCCAGCGGCTACACCTTC; size: -; J: TRBJ1-2; V: TRBV14; D: -
CDR3: CSVGQTSTGEQFF; DNA: TGCAGCGTGGGCCAAACTAGCACGGGCGAGCAGTTCTTC; size: -; J: TRBJ2-1; V: TRBV29-1; D: -
CDR3: CSVEGGQGARHYNEQFF; DNA: TGCAGCGTTGAAGGTGGACAGGGGGCACGCCATTACAATGAGCAGTTCTTC; size: -; J: TRBJ2-1; V: TRBV29-1; D: TRBD1
CDR3: CASSTALRWKFF; DNA: TGTGCCAGTAGCACTGCCCTCCGATGGAAGTTCTTC; size: few; J: TRBJ2-1; V: TRBV19; D: -
CDR3: CASSTRTEYNEQFF; DNA: TGTGCCAGCAGCACCCGGACAGAGTACAATGAGCAGTTCTTC; size: -; J: TRBJ2-1; V: TRBV11-2; D: -
CDR3: CASSLVGQAPSYEQYF; DNA: TGTGCCAGCAGCTTAGTGGGACAGGCACCCTCCTACGAGCAGTACTTC; size: -; J: TRBJ2-7; V: TRBV7-2; D: TRBD1
CDR3: CASLRGSYSGANVLTF; DNA: TGTGCCAGCCTCAGGGGGAGCTACTCTGGGGCCAACGTCCTGACTTTC; size: few; J: TRBJ2-6; V: TRBV19; D: TRBD1
CDR3: CASTYEGGASDEQFF; DNA: TGTGCCAGCACCTATGAGGGGGGCGCGAGCGATGAGCAGTTCTTC; size: few; J: TRBJ2-1; V: TRBV28; D: -
CDR3: CSARLVPGYTF; DNA: TGCAGTGCTAGATTGGTTCCTGGCTACACCTTC; size: -; J: TRBJ1-2; V: TRBV20-1; D: -
CDR3: CSVAEGPETQYF; DNA: TGCAGCGTTGCAGAAGGCCCAGAGACCCAGTACTTC; size: -; J: TRBJ2-5; V: TRBV29-1; D: -
CDR3: CASSQEKRDDTEAFF; DNA: TGCGCCAGCAGCCAAGAAAAGAGGGACGACACTGAAGCTTTCTTT; size: few; J: TRBJ1-1; V: TRBV4-1; D: -
CDR3: CSVGGRTVDTQYF; DNA: TGCAGCGTCGGGGGAAGGACAGTTGATACGCAGTATTTT; size: -; J: TRBJ2-3; V: TRBV29-1; D: -
CDR3: CSARQYQETQYF; DNA: TGCAGCGCTCGACAGTATCAAGAGACCCAGTACTTC; size: few; J: TRBJ2-5; V: TRBV29-1; D: -
CDR3: CAIMDTGELFF; DNA: TGTGCCATCATGGACACCGGGGAGCTGTTTTTT; size: few; J: TRBJ2-2; V: TRBV10-3; D: -
CDR3: CASRERSSSGNQPQHF; DNA: TGTGCCAGTAGGGAAAGGTCCTCCTCGGGCAATCAGCCCCAGCATTTT; size: few; J: TRBJ1-5; V: TRBV19; D: -
CDR3: CASSQVFAAATNYGYTF; DNA: TGCGCCAGCAGCCAAGTGTTCGCGGCGGCTACTAACTATGGCTACACCTTC; size: -; J: TRBJ1-2; V: TRBV4-1; D: -
CDR3: CASSAGGVYGYTF; DNA: TGTGCCAGCAGTGCTGGAGGGGTCTATGGCTACACCTTC; size: -; J: TRBJ1-2; V: TRBV2; D: -
CDR3: CASSRENSGNEQFF; DNA: TGTGCCAGTAGTAGGGAAAATAGCGGGAACGAGCAGTTCTTC; size: few; J: TRBJ2-1; V: TRBV19; D: TRBD2
CDR3: CASSQVSSGLMSSYNEQFF; DNA: TGCGCCAGCAGCCAAGTTTCCTCGGGACTCATGAGCTCCTACAATGAGCAGTTCTTC; size: once; J: TRBJ2-1; V: TRBV4-1; D: -
CDR3: CSGPSGRAGEQFF; DNA: TGCAGCGGCCCTAGCGGGAGGGCGGGGGAGCAGTTCTTC; size: -; J: TRBJ2-1; V: TRBV29-1; D: TRBD2
CDR3: CSVRSGVAANTGELFF; DNA: TGCAGCGTCCGCTCGGGTGTAGCGGCGAACACCGGGGAGCTGTTTTTT; size: -; J: TRBJ2-2; V: TRBV29-1; D: -
CDR3: CASSLVRAPMVRGEGYTF; DNA: TGTGCCAGCAGCCTCGTGCGGGCCCCAATGGTGAGGGGAGAGGGCTACACCTTC; size: -; J: TRBJ1-2; V: TRBV7-8; D: -
CDR3: CASTLRARGTQYF; DNA: TGTGCCAGCACCCTACGGGCCAGAGGCACGCAGTATTTT; size: -; J: TRBJ2-3; V: TRBV27; D: -
CDR3: CSVEGGQGYGYTF; DNA: TGCAGCGTTGAAGGGGGACAGGGCTATGGCTACACCTTC; size: -; J: TRBJ1-2; V: TRBV29-1; D: TRBD1
CDR3: CASSHLAGGRDNEQFF; DNA: TGTGCCAGCAGCCATCTAGCGGGAGGGCGGGACAATGAGCAGTTCTTC; size: -; J: TRBJ2-1; V: TRBV14; D: TRBD2
CDR3: CASTGAGGLGSEQYF; DNA: TGTGCCAGCACGGGCGCAGGGGGCTTGGGTTCCGAGCAGTACTTC; size: -; J: TRBJ2-7; V: TRBV28; D: TRBD1
CDR3: CASSEDRGLYNEQFF; DNA: TGTGCCAGCAGTGAGGACAGGGGGCTTTACAATGAGCAGTTCTTC; size: -; J: TRBJ2-1; V: TRBV2; D: TRBD1
CDR3: CASSYGGNGYTF; DNA: TGTGCCAGCAGTTACGGAGGGAACGGCTACACCTTC; size: -; J: TRBJ1-2; V: TRBV6-5; D: -
CDR3: CASSQADMGFTYEQYF; DNA: TGCGCCAGCAGCCAAGCCGACATGGGGTTCACCTACGAGCAGTACTTC; size: -; J: TRBJ2-7; V: TRBV4-1; D: -
CDR3: CASGSRTGPYEQYF; DNA: TGTGCTAGTGGCTCAAGGACAGGGCCCTACGAGCAGTACTTC; size: -; J: TRBJ2-7; V: TRBV12-5; D: TRBD1
CDR3: CASSEYWAQLGELFF; DNA: TGTGCCAGCAGTGAATATTGGGCGCAGCTCGGGGAGCTGTTTTTT; size: -; J: TRBJ2-2; V: TRBV6-1; D: -
CDR3: CASSLGETGSEAFF; DNA: TGTGCCAGCAGCTTAGGGGAGACGGGGTCTGAAGCTTTCTTT; size: -; J: TRBJ1-1; V: TRBV7-9; D: -
CDR3: CSAREREQYF; DNA: TGCAGTGCTAGAGAGAGGGAGCAGTACTTC; size: -; J: TRBJ2-7; V: TRBV20-1; D: -
CDR3: CASSERGPDYNEQFF; DNA: TGCGCCAGCAGCGAAAGGGGGCCCGACTACAATGAGCAGTTCTTC; size: -; J: TRBJ2-1; V: TRBV5-1; D: TRBD1
CDR3: CRIDRQETQYF; DNA: TGCAGAATAGACAGACAAGAGACCCAGTACTTC; size: -; J: TRBJ2-5; V: TRBV20-1; D: -
CDR3: CASSYRSGVMGEKLFF; DNA: TGTGCCAGCAGTTACAGGTCGGGAGTCATGGGTGAAAAACTGTTTTTT; size: -; J: TRBJ1-4; V: TRBV6-5; D: -
CDR3: CASSSGTENYGYTF; DNA: TGTGCCAGCAGCTCCGGGACTGAGAACTATGGCTACACCTTC; size: few; J: TRBJ1-2; V: TRBV7-9; D: -
CDR3: CASSLEDRAYNEQFF; DNA: TGCGCCAGCAGCTTGGAGGACAGGGCCTACAATGAGCAGTTCTTC; size: few; J: TRBJ2-1; V: TRBV5-1; D: TRBD1
CDR3: CASRTVSTDTQYF; DNA: TGTGCCAGCAGAACGGTTAGCACAGATACGCAGTATTTT; size: -; J: TRBJ2-3; V: TRBV6-6; D: -
CDR3: CASNPDIDSTYYGYTF; DNA: TGCGCCAGCAATCCGGACATAGACTCCACGTACTATGGCTACACCTTC; size: -; J: TRBJ1-2; V: TRBV5-1; D: -
CDR3: CSASPRTGGTF; DNA: TGCAGTGCTAGTCCACGGACAGGGGGAACCTTC; size: -; J: TRBJ1-2; V: TRBV20-1; D: TRBD1